Each of the 21 T cell receptor beta chains below was sequenced from the same sample in a study of T cell changes during pregnancy in multiple sclerosis. Method: immunoSEQ multiplex PCR; TCRdb's copy keeps in-frame clones and lacks some. Among roughly 69,000 clones listed, around nine tenths were seen once. Sequenced material: CD4+ T cells from peripheral blood mononuclear cells, taken in the third trimester of pregnancy. These receptor sequences come from a female donor in good health, enrolled as a control in a pregnancy study.

The count of this clone is one. The CDR3 is CSVDWANVLTF. CDR3 DNA sequence: TGCAGCGTTGACTGGGCCAACGTCCTGACTTTC. The genes are TRBV29-1 and TRBJ2-6; D gene uncertain. The V gene lost 3 bases and the J gene lost 5 bases, with 2 bases spanning the gap. Germline V gives CDR1 SQVTM, CDR2 ANQGSEA. The CDR3 sequence is 11 residues long.

In this sample, this clone turned up a few times. The CDR3 is CASSMGQVGSPLHF. CDR3 sequence (DNA): TGTGCCAGTAGTATGGGGCAGGTGGGGTCACCCCTCCACTTT. V gene TRBV19 combines with J gene TRBJ1-6; a weak D match, TRBD1 (5 bases). Trimming stripped 3 bases from V and 10 bases from J, with 13 bases between. The germline CDR1 and CDR2 sequences are LNHDA and SQIVND (reference sequence). The CDR3 contains 14 residues.

This CDR3 is CASSLGRQGYEQYF. The CDR3 DNA reads TGTGCCAGCAGCTTAGGGAGACAGGGATACGAGCAGTACTTC. The chain couples TRBV7-2 to TRBJ2-7; TRBD1 matches 7 bases. Germline CDR1 is SGHTA and CDR2 is FQGNSA. The CDR3 length is 14 residues. V dropped 1 base and J dropped 4; count of bases not matched to a gene: 4.

The genes are TRBV6-1 and TRBJ1-2; D remains ambiguous. V was cut by 3 bases and J by 7 bases, with 3 bases left in between. Germline assignment: CDR1 MNHNS and CDR2 SASEGT. This CDR3 has 10 residues. The CDR3 sequence: CASSDLGYTF. CDR3 nucleotide sequence: TGTGCCAGCAGTGACCTTGGCTACACCTTC.

This chain links TRBV9 with TRBJ2-7; no definite D call. CDR1 is SGDLS, CDR2 YYNGEE, per germline. Trimming shortened V by 0 bases and J by 7 bases, and 11 bases separated the two germline ends. The CDR3 runs to 13 residues. Here the CDR3 reads CASSVEIRTEQYF. The CDR3 nucleotides read TGTGCCAGCAGCGTAGAAATCAGAACAGAGCAGTACTTC.

This chain links TRBV4-3 with TRBJ1-2, with a weak D call TRBD1 (6 bases). CDR3 size: 17 residues. V was pared by 1 base and J by 5 bases, with 20 bases between. Germline CDR1 reads LGHNA; CDR2 reads YSLEER. CDR3 protein: CASSQGIGQRATYGYTF. CDR3 in DNA: TGCGCCAGCAGCCAAGGGATCGGACAGAGGGCTACTTATGGCTACACCTTC.

The chain has TRBV19 and TRBJ1-1, with D possibly TRBD1 on 6 matching bases. The length of the CDR3 is 14 residues. V was trimmed by 4 bases and J by 4 bases, leaving 13 bases between them. Germline CDR1 LNHDA, CDR2 SQIVND (reference sequence). CDR3 DNA sequence: TGTGCCAGTAGTACCGACAGGCAGACCACTGAAGCTTTCTTT. Residues: CASSTDRQTTEAFF.

V and J are TRBV27 and TRBJ1-6; weak D call: TRBD1 (5 bases). CDR1 MNHEY and CDR2 SMNVEV come from the germline V gene (reference sequence). The germline V and J ends were trimmed by 5 bases and 7 bases, with 15 bases remaining between them. The CDR3 is 15 amino acids. The CDR3 nucleotides read TGTGCCAGCAGTCCCGCCGGGGGATGGAATTCACCCCTCCACTTT. Its protein product is CASSPAGGWNSPLHF.

The chain has TRBV5-1 and TRBJ2-1; TRBD2 agrees at 10 bases. The germline CDR1 and CDR2 sequences are SGHRS and YFSETQ. V shed 3 bases, J shed 2 bases, and the junction held 2 bases outside the gene matches. The CDR3 runs to 15 residues. CDR3 sequence reads: CASSSSGGAYNEQFF. Here the CDR3 DNA reads TGCGCCAGCAGCTCCAGCGGGGGGGCCTACAATGAGCAGTTCTTC.

The chain couples TRBV27 to TRBJ2-7; a possible D gene is TRBD2 (6 bases). V was cut by 8 bases and J by 2 bases, with 16 bases left in between. The CDR3 is 14 amino acids. Germline-derived CDR1 and CDR2 are MNHEY and SMNVEV (reference sequence). CDR3: CASSMPGAPYEQYF. Written as DNA, the CDR3 is TGTGCCAGCTCCATGCCGGGAGCACCCTACGAGCAGTACTTC.

The rearrangement uses TRBV6-5 and TRBJ1-5; D possibly corresponds to TRBD1 (6 bases). The CDR3 loop spans 13 amino acids. Germline V gives CDR1 MNHEY, CDR2 SVGAGI. Trimming cost V 4 bases and J 5 bases, with 9 bases left between them. CDR3 residues: CASSLGHYQPQHF. CDR3 DNA: TGTGCCAGCAGTTTGGGACATTATCAGCCCCAGCATTTT.

J is TRBJ2-2 and V is TRBV9, with 7 bases aligning to TRBD2. Trimming took 5 bases from V and 2 from J; bases not matched to a gene: 12. This CDR3 has 17 residues. CDR1 and CDR2 (germline): SGDLS, YYNGEE. The CDR3 nucleotides are TGTGCCAGCAGTCCGTTAAGCGGGGCCTTTAACACCGGGGAGCTGTTTTTT. Amino acid sequence: CASSPLSGAFNTGELFF.

This chain connects TRBV6-1 to TRBJ1-5; D is perhaps TRBD1 (6 bases). With 4 bases removed from V and 3 bases from J, the gap between germline ends came to 10 bases. The CDR3 runs to 14 residues. CDR1 is MNHNS and CDR2 is SASEGT in the germline V gene. The CDR3 is CASSATGPNQPQHF. DNA of the CDR3: TGTGCCAGCAGTGCTACAGGGCCCAATCAGCCCCAGCATTTT.

The V gene is TRBV4-3, the J gene TRBJ1-6; 8 nucleotides align to TRBD1. Germline CDR1 and CDR2: LGHNA and YSLEER. CDR3 length: 16 amino acids. V was pared by 6 bases and J by 6 bases, with 10 bases of the junction left unmatched. CDR3 sequence reads: CASRVGQGVVNSPLHF. The CDR3 nucleotides are TGCGCCAGCAGAGTCGGACAGGGTGTCGTTAATTCACCCCTCCACTTT.

The V gene is TRBV18, the J gene TRBJ1-1; the match to TRBD1 covers 9 bases. The CDR3 is made up of 15 amino acids. Trimming cost V 3 bases and J 1 base; bases outside gene matches: 3. Germline V gene lookup returns CDR1 KGHSH and CDR2 LQKENI. For the CDR3, the DNA is TGTGCCAGCTCACCCAGGACAGGGGCGAACACTGAAGCTTTCTTT. Its translation: CASSPRTGANTEAFF.

The chain combines TRBV5-1 with TRBJ1-2; 7 bases match TRBD1. Germline values: CDR1 SGHRS, CDR2 YFSETQ. With 3 bases clipped from V and 3 bases from J, the junction kept 5 bases outside the gene matches. The CDR3 runs 14 residues. CDR3 nucleotide sequence: TGCGCCAGCAGCTCCCTTACAGGGGACTATGGCTACACCTTC. It translates to CASSSLTGDYGYTF.

The gene calls are TRBV18 and TRBJ1-6; 8 bases align to TRBD1. This CDR3 is built from 19 residues. Germline CDR1 KGHSH, CDR2 LQKENI. The V gene end was trimmed by 6 bases and the J gene end by 0 bases; junction bases not matched to a gene: 13. The CDR3 loop is CASSPGGGQGSSYNSPLHF. Here the CDR3 DNA reads TGTGCCAGCTCCCCAGGCGGCGGACAGGGAAGCTCCTATAATTCACCCCTCCACTTT.

CDR3 DNA sequence: TGTGCCAGCAGAATAACAGGGGGCCATGGCTACACCTTC. Translation: CASRITGGHGYTF. V is TRBV6-5 and J is TRBJ1-2; 9 bases match TRBD1. The germline V gene encodes CDR1 MNHEY and CDR2 SVGAGI. V was pared by 6 bases and J by 6 bases, with 5 bases of the junction left unmatched. The CDR3 is made up of 13 amino acids.

The CDR3 DNA reads TGTGCCAGCAGCCCCTTGGGAGGGCCCAATGAGCAGTTCTTC. Protein product: CASSPLGGPNEQFF. The J gene is TRBJ2-1, the V gene TRBV7-3; 7 positions agree with TRBD2. CDR1 SGHTA and CDR2 FQGTGA come from the germline V gene. The V and J ends lost 5 bases and 6 bases, in that order; junction bases with no gene match: 7. The CDR3 has 14 amino acids.

The V gene is TRBV7-2, the J gene TRBJ1-4, with D maybe TRBD1 (5 bases). From germline, CDR1 is SGHTA and CDR2 FQGNSA. The ends were cut back, 0 bases at V and 2 bases at J, with 10 bases in the middle. This CDR3 is built from 16 residues. This CDR3 reads CASSLARTPTNEKLFF. CDR3 sequence (DNA): TGTGCCAGCAGCTTAGCCCGGACACCTACTAATGAAAAACTGTTTTTT.

The chain couples TRBV27 to TRBJ2-1; TRBD2 agrees at 7 bases. CDR1 MNHEY and CDR2 SMNVEV come from the germline V gene (reference sequence). V was clipped by 4 bases and J by 0 bases; unmatched bases: 3. The CDR3 consists of 15 residues. CDR3: CASSSTGGSYNEQFF. The CDR3 coding sequence is TGTGCCAGCAGTTCAACGGGGGGCTCCTACAATGAGCAGTTCTTC.